Described below is a single T cell receptor (beta chain) sequence and its context. What it binds is not known. This sample was included in a study of radiation and T cells in renal cell carcinoma. Study-wide background: Nephrectomy followed 15 Gy stereotactic body radiation by 4 weeks.

The CDR3 spans 11 residues. Germline CDR1 and CDR2: SGHRS and YFSETQ. Trimming removed 0 bases from V and 9 bases from J, with 7 bases in between. Whole-study findings and limits: Baseline intratumoral clonotype presence is unknown without pretreatment biopsies. From baseline, blood top tumor clonotypes peaked at 2 weeks post-radiation.

Profiling relied on immunoSEQ multiplex PCR, and the TCRdb table lists in-frame clones only, not all of them. Of roughly 120,000 clones listed, around 83% were seen once; the top ten hold around 3%. Described time point: baseline pretreatment blood. Treatment in this sample: 15 Gy SBRT to primary tumor, nephrectomy 4 weeks later. Serial blood draws occurred at baseline and 2 and 4 weeks post-SBRT. The origin of this receptor is a woman aged 55-70 years with renal cell carcinoma. The specimen comprised blood, sampled from a patient whose treatment included radiotherapy and nephrectomy. V gene TRBV5-1 combines with J gene TRBJ2-7; D not resolved. The DNA for the CDR3 is TGCGCCAGCAGCTTGGGACGTGGGCAGTACTTC. Amino acid sequence: CASSLGRGQYF. Filled out from reference TRBV5-1 and TRBJ2-7, the complete variable domain reads KAGVTQTPRYLIKTRGQQVTLSCSPISGHRSVSWYQQTPGQGLQFLFEYFSETQRNKGNFPGRFSGRQFSNSRSEMNVSTLELGDSALYLCASSLGRGQYFGPGTRLTVT.